One and the same sample provided the 23 T cell receptor beta chains below, sequenced in a study of molecular identifiers for immune sequencing clone quantification. TCRdb fed the PCR reads into MiXCR, producing one record per CDR3 protein. Of hundreds of thousands of distinct CDR3 sequences in the sample, less than 30% were seen once. Sequencing was carried out using naive CD8+ T cells from blood, with Jurkat cell RNA spiked in. Subset here: FACS-sorted CD8+CD4-CCR7+CD45RA+ naive T cells. These TCRs come from a human donor in good health. Some libraries in this study had Jurkat cell RNA spiked in.

This clonotype was detected ten times or more. The chain recombines TRBV29-1 with TRBJ1-6; D uncertain. The CDR3 runs 15 residues. The V gene's germline CDR1 is SQVTM and CDR2 ANQGSEA. V was cut by 8 bases and J by 9 bases, with 23 bases left in between. Here the CDR3 DNA reads TGCAGCCCAGTAAAAGGGCCTTCCTTCGCTTCACCCCTCCACTTT. Its translation: CSPVKGPSFASPLHF.

Regarding this clonotype: Just one base apart from a much larger clone, this may be a read error. This chain uses TRBV27 with TRBJ1-1, with 8 bases fitting TRBD1. In germline, CDR1 is MNHEY, CDR2 SMNVEV (reference sequence). Germline trimming cut 2 bases from V and 1 base from J; bases unmatched to any gene: 6. The CDR3 runs to 16 residues. CDR3 sequence: CASSLHGQGSNTEAFF. CDR3 DNA: TGTGCCAGCAGTTTACACGGACAGGGATCGAACACTGAAGCTTTCTTT.

This chain links TRBV20-1 with TRBJ1-6, with 7 bases matching TRBD1. This CDR3 has 14 residues. V dropped 1 base and J dropped 4; count of bases not matched to a gene: 1. Germline CDR1 reads DFQATT; CDR2 reads SNEGSKA (reference sequence). CDR3 bases: TGCAGTGCTAGAGCGGGACAGTATAATTCACCCCTCCACTTT. As protein: CSARAGQYNSPLHF.

This clonotype appeared many times. The genes are TRBV20-1 and TRBJ2-1, with TRBD2 as a possible D gene (6 bases). The V and J ends lost 4 bases and 0 bases respectively, with 13 bases between them. Germline lookup yields CDR1 DFQATT and CDR2 SNEGSKA (reference sequence). CDR3 length equals 15 residues. CDR3 bases: TGCAGTGCTACAAGGCGGGAAAACTCCTACAATGAGCAGTTCTTC. It codes for CSATRRENSYNEQFF.

This clonotype was counted once. The gene calls are TRBV6-5 and TRBJ2-1, with no clear D. Germline V gives CDR1 MNHEY, CDR2 SVGAGI. CDR3 length equals 13 residues. V was shortened by 2 bases and J by 8 bases, with 10 bases between the two germline ends. This CDR3 is CASSYGSWYEQFF. The DNA for the CDR3 is TGTGCCAGCAGTTACGGAAGTTGGTATGAGCAGTTCTTC.

Only a few counts were recorded for this clonotype. The chain uses TRBV4-1 and TRBJ1-4, with D tentatively TRBD1 (5 bases). The germline V gene has CDR1 MGHRA and CDR2 YSYEKL. The CDR3 extends over 16 amino acids. Trimming removed 0 bases at V and 8 bases at J, with 16 bases between. This CDR3 is CASSQDLPGLGEKLFF. The DNA for the CDR3 is TGCGCCAGCAGCCAAGATCTTCCGGGACTTGGGGAAAAACTGTTTTTT.

This clonotype was detected a few times. This rearrangement joins TRBV7-6 to TRBJ2-7; a possible D gene is TRBD2 (7 bases). V lost 4 bases and J 13 bases, leaving 26 bases between the germline ends. The V gene's germline CDR1 is SGHVS and CDR2 FNYEAQ. The CDR3 is 15 residues long. CDR3 bases: TGTGCCAGCAGCTGGGAAAGGGCGGCGGGGGCTCCCTTATACTTC. Translating gives CASSWERAAGAPLYF. Full variable domain (missing parts from reference TRBV7-6 and TRBJ2-7): GAGVSQSPRYKVTKRGQDVALRCDPISGHVSLYWYRQALGQGPEFLTYFNYEAQQDKSGLPNDRFSAERPEGSISTLTIQRTEQRDSAMYRCASSWERAAGAPLYFGPGTRLTVT.

This clonotype was counted at least ten times. This chain links TRBV7-2 with TRBJ2-1, with 9 bases that match TRBD1. V was pared by 4 bases and J by 3 bases, with 13 bases of the junction left unmatched. The CDR3 runs 18 residues. The germline CDR1 and CDR2 sequences are SGHTA and FQGNSA. CDR3 DNA: TGTGCCAGCAGCTGGGGCCCGGGACAGGGAACCCTCTACAATGAGCAGTTCTTC. It codes for CASSWGPGQGTLYNEQFF. Full variable domain (missing parts from reference TRBV7-2 and TRBJ2-1): GAGVSQSPSNKVTEKGKDVELRCDPISGHTALYWYRQSLGQGLEFLIYFQGNSAPDKSGLPSDRFSAERTGGSVSTLTIQRTQQEDSAVYLCASSWGPGQGTLYNEQFFGPGTRLTVL.

In its sample, this clonotype was seen a few times. V and J are TRBV7-9 and TRBJ1-1; TRBD1 might be the D (5 bases). Germline loops: CDR1 SEHNR, CDR2 FQNEAQ (reference sequence). Trimming shortened V by 5 bases and J by 1 base, and 11 bases separated the two germline ends. The CDR3 spans 14 residues. The CDR3 nucleotides are TGTGCCAGCAGCCAATTCCAGGGGAACACTGAAGCTTTCTTT. Translating gives CASSQFQGNTEAFF.

The V gene is TRBV24-1, the J gene TRBJ2-1, with no clear D. V shed 7 bases and J shed 3 bases, with 9 bases lying between them. This CDR3 has 13 amino acids. The germline V gene encodes CDR1 KGHDR and CDR2 SFDVKD. The CDR3 DNA reads TGTGCCACCAGCGCGGACGACTACAATGAGCAGTTCTTC. Amino acids: CATSADDYNEQFF.

The rearrangement uses TRBV6-6 and TRBJ2-2; D ambiguous. There are 14 residues in the CDR3. The V and J ends lost 8 bases and 5 bases respectively, with 15 bases between them. Per the germline V gene, CDR1 is MNHNY and CDR2 is SVGAGI (reference sequence). This CDR3 is CASSGWGWTGELFF. In DNA, the CDR3 is TGTGCCAGCTCGGGTTGGGGATGGACCGGGGAGCTGTTTTTT.

The V gene is TRBV20-1, the J gene TRBJ1-1, with D possibly being TRBD1 (6 bases). There are 14 residues in the CDR3. Germline CDR1 DFQATT, CDR2 SNEGSKA (reference sequence). V lost 0 bases, J lost 9 bases, and 17 bases lay in between. Here the CDR3 DNA reads TGCAGTGCTAGAGAAACCGGGGGCGGAATTAAAGCTTTCTTT. Translation: CSARETGGGIKAFF.

V gene TRBV27 combines with J gene TRBJ2-7; D possibly corresponds to TRBD1 (6 bases). Trimming removed 3 bases at V and 1 base at J, with 13 bases between. CDR3 size: 15 residues. Germline V gene sequence: CDR1 MNHEY, CDR2 SMNVEV (reference sequence). This chain's CDR3 is CASSFIGDTSYEQYF. CDR3 sequence (DNA): TGTGCCAGCAGTTTCATAGGGGACACTTCCTACGAGCAGTACTTC.

This clonotype was seen many times. The V call is TRBV10-3, the J call TRBJ2-5; 7 nucleotides line up with TRBD2. Germline lookup yields CDR1 ENHRY and CDR2 SYGVKD. The V segment lost 3 bases and the J segment 1 base; nucleotides outside the gene matches: 8. CDR3 length: 16 residues. The CDR3 region has the DNA TGTGCCATCAGTGACCTCGGACTAGGGTTCCAAGAGACCCAGTACTTC. Protein product: CAISDLGLGFQETQYF.

This clonotype appeared a few times. With a much larger clone just one base away, this may be a read error. V is TRBV27 and J is TRBJ2-7; 11 bases are a match to TRBD2. From germline, CDR1 is MNHEY and CDR2 SMNVEV (reference sequence). With V trimmed by 5 bases and J by 3 bases, 3 bases remained unmatched. This CDR3 has 14 amino acids. CDR3 sequence (DNA): TGTGCCAGCAGTACGGGACTAGCGGTCTACGAGCAGTACTTC. Translation: CASSTGLAVYEQYF.

This clonotype has only a few counts. The chain uses TRBV14 and TRBJ2-1; D uncertain. Trimming shortened V by 1 base and J by 10 bases, and 11 bases separated the two germline ends. Germline CDR1 is SGHDN and CDR2 is FVKESK. The CDR3 sequence is 13 residues long. CDR3 amino acids: CASSQVIRAEQFF. DNA for the CDR3: TGTGCCAGCAGCCAAGTGATACGGGCCGAGCAGTTCTTC.

This clonotype has more than one count but fewer than ten. An end of the junction does not agree with germline; a read error may underlie this. The rearrangement uses TRBV7-9 and TRBJ2-7; 8 bases are shared with TRBD1. CDR1 is SEHNR and CDR2 is FQNEAQ in the germline V gene (reference sequence). The CDR3 spans 13 residues. CDR3 in DNA: TGTGCCAGCAGCTCGAGGACAGGGCTCGAGCAGTATTTC. It is translated as CASSSRTGLEQYF.

This clonotype was seen only a few times. The V call is TRBV4-1, the J call TRBJ1-1; D is unclear. Trimming stripped 1 base from V and 7 bases from J, with 13 bases between. The V gene's germline CDR1 is MGHRA and CDR2 YSYEKL. This CDR3 has 14 amino acids. DNA of the CDR3: TGCGCCAGCAGCCAAGGGATACAAGTATATGAAGCTTTCTTT. Its translation is CASSQGIQVYEAFF.

The chain couples TRBV28 to TRBJ2-5; the D call may be TRBD1 or TRBD2 (5 bases each). V lost 3 bases and J 9 bases, leaving 17 bases between the germline ends. Germline loops: CDR1 MDHEN, CDR2 SYDVKM. There are 14 residues in the CDR3. The CDR3: CASSFFQGREPQYF. CDR3 coding DNA: TGTGCCAGCAGTTTTTTTCAGGGAAGGGAGCCCCAGTACTTC.

The chain is built from TRBV4-1 and TRBJ2-1, with a tentative D call TRBD1 (6 bases). Germline CDR1 reads MGHRA; CDR2 reads YSYEKL. The CDR3 runs 15 residues. V dropped 0 bases and J dropped 5 bases, with 11 bases sitting between them. Here the CDR3 DNA reads TGCGCCAGCAGCCAAGAGCACAGGGAGAACAATGAGCAGTTCTTC. Its translation: CASSQEHRENNEQFF.

This clonotype was observed at least ten times. The chain couples TRBV20-1 to TRBJ1-1, with unresolved D. CDR3 length: 14 amino acids. Germline V lookup: CDR1 DFQATT, CDR2 SNEGSKA (reference sequence). Trimming shortened V by 0 bases and J by 7 bases, and 15 bases separated the two germline ends. The CDR3 region has the DNA TGCAGTGCTAGAGATCCCGGAGAAGCCTATGAAGCTTTCTTT. Its translation: CSARDPGEAYEAFF.

This clonotype occurred many times. The chain couples TRBV13 to TRBJ2-3, with D tentatively TRBD2 (5 bases). This CDR3 has 13 amino acids. Between the trimmed V and J ends, which lost 5 bases and 10 bases, there was a span of 16 bases. CDR1 is PRHDT, CDR2 FYEKMQ, per germline (reference sequence). CDR3 protein: CASSGEITRAQYF. CDR3 coding DNA: TGTGCCAGCAGCGGGGAAATCACGAGGGCGCAGTATTTT.

About this clonotype itself: One end of the junction varies from germline; a read error may be responsible. The chain has TRBV20-1 and TRBJ2-1, with 7 bases that match TRBD2. Germline loops: CDR1 DFQATT, CDR2 SNEGSKA (reference sequence). This CDR3 contains 14 residues. Written as DNA, the CDR3 is TGCAGTGCTAGAGGGGAGGGGACCACTGGTGAGCAGCTCTTC. This sequence encodes CSARGEGTTGEQLF.